The 32 T cell receptor beta chains presented below share a single source sample, sequenced in a study of cytomegalovirus exposure and HLA in healthy donors. Both 60 Vbeta primers and 13 Jbeta primers went into the PCR. The repertoire was sequenced with immunoSEQ multiplex PCR; TCRdb's copy has only in-frame clones and lacks some. Of about 98,000 clones listed, less than 90% are singletons. Input material: PBMCs. The receptor source for this set is a man aged 35-49 years in good health and CMV-seronegative.

The rearrangement joins TRBV29-1 to TRBJ2-2, with 7 bases that match TRBD2. This CDR3 has 14 residues. In germline, CDR1 is SQVTM, CDR2 ANQGSEA. Trimming removed 4 bases from V and 5 bases from J; junction bases left unmatched: 7. The CDR3 DNA is TGCAGCGTTGGAGCGGGGAGAATTACCGGGGAGCTGTTTTTT. It codes for CSVGAGRITGELFF.

This chain links TRBV6-1 with TRBJ2-7; 7 bases fit TRBD1. V lost 4 bases and J lost 3; bases outside the gene matches: 12. Germline values: CDR1 MNHNS, CDR2 SASEGT. CDR3 length: 16 amino acids. As DNA, the CDR3 is TGTGCCAGCAGTGCCCTACGAGGGGGCGCCGACTACGAGCAGTACTTC. This sequence encodes CASSALRGGADYEQYF.

V and J are TRBV12-5 and TRBJ1-4, with D perhaps TRBD1 (6 bases). The CDR3 spans 17 residues. The germline CDR1 and CDR2 sequences are LGHNT and FRNRAP. V gave up 0 bases and J gave up 8 bases, with 19 bases separating them. CDR3 nucleotides: TGTGCTAGTGGTTTGGTACGGGAGGGGGGACGTGGAGAAAAACTGTTTTTT. It encodes CASGLVREGGRGEKLFF.

V gene TRBV19 combines with J gene TRBJ2-7; 12 bases line up with TRBD2. Germline V gene sequence: CDR1 LNHDA, CDR2 SQIVND (reference sequence). The junction had 5 bases not matched to a gene; V was cut back by 2 bases and J by 0 bases. The CDR3 covers 17 residues. CDR3 in amino acids: CASSIRLAGAASYEQYF. The DNA for the CDR3 is TGTGCCAGTAGTATACGACTAGCGGGGGCCGCCTCCTACGAGCAGTACTTC.

The rearrangement joins TRBV5-1 to TRBJ2-7; 8 bases match TRBD1. The germline V gene encodes CDR1 SGHRS and CDR2 YFSETQ. The CDR3 contains 17 residues. V dropped 4 bases and J dropped 2; count of bases not matched to a gene: 14. The CDR3 sequence is CASSRTGTGTGAYEQYF. The CDR3 DNA sequence: TGCGCCAGCAGCCGAACGGGAACCGGGACAGGAGCCTACGAGCAGTACTTC.

The chain couples TRBV6-4 to TRBJ2-3; weak D call: TRBD1 (5 bases). The CDR3 length is 15 residues. The V gene lost 4 bases and the J gene lost 3 bases, with 14 bases spanning the gap. In germline, CDR1 is MRHNA, CDR2 SNTAGT. CDR3 sequence reads: CASSAGSLGTDTQYF. CDR3 DNA: TGTGCCAGCAGTGCAGGGTCGCTGGGAACAGATACGCAGTATTTT.

This clone was counted a few times. The chain combines TRBV4-1 with TRBJ2-1, with D perhaps TRBD1 (6 bases). The V end was cut by 0 bases, the J end by 11 bases, with 11 bases between. In germline, CDR1 is MGHRA, CDR2 YSYEKL. The CDR3 loop spans 13 amino acids. This CDR3 is CASSQDLGTKQFF. CDR3 sequence (DNA): TGCGCCAGCAGCCAAGATCTAGGGACAAAGCAGTTCTTC.

The genes are TRBV11-2 and TRBJ2-7; TRBD2 aligns across 10 bases. Trimming removed 4 bases from V and 4 bases from J; junction bases left unmatched: 4. The CDR3 totals 14 residues. Germline lookup yields CDR1 SGHAT and CDR2 FQNNGV. CDR3 sequence reads: CASSSGSGGYEQYF. In nucleotides, the CDR3 is TGTGCCAGCAGCTCCGGTAGCGGGGGGTACGAGCAGTACTTC.

V usage is TRBV5-1 and J usage is TRBJ1-6; D is possibly TRBD1 (5 bases). CDR1 and CDR2 (germline): SGHRS, YFSETQ. The CDR3 is made up of 16 amino acids. The V end lost 0 bases, the J end lost 7 bases, and 14 bases lay between the germline ends. The CDR3: CASSLAPGLPNSPLHF. CDR3 DNA sequence: TGCGCCAGCAGCTTGGCCCCAGGGCTCCCAAATTCACCCCTCCACTTT.

CDR3 in DNA: TGTGCCAGCTCGGCGGGACAGAGGATCGGTGAAGCTTTCTTT. It yields the protein CASSAGQRIGEAFF. This rearrangement joins TRBV18 to TRBJ1-1, with 7 bases identical to TRBD1. The J segment lost 7 bases and the V segment lost 6 bases, leaving 11 bases of the junction unmatched. Germline loops: CDR1 KGHSH, CDR2 LQKENI. CDR3 size: 14 residues.

The V call is TRBV12-5, the J call TRBJ2-5, with D possibly TRBD1 on 5 matching bases. The DNA end is more similar to TRBJ2-7, so the J call may be wrong. The germline gives CDR1 LGHNT, CDR2 FRNRAP. This CDR3 is built from 14 residues. The CDR3 DNA is TGTGCTAGTGGTTTGGAGTGGACACCCTACGAGCAGTACTTC. Residues: CASGLEWTPYEQYF.

The chain joins TRBV7-6 to TRBJ1-3; a possible D gene is TRBD1 (5 bases). The germline V gene encodes CDR1 SGHVS and CDR2 FNYEAQ. The CDR3 extends over 15 amino acids. With 5 bases removed from V and 0 bases from J, the gap between germline ends came to 11 bases. CDR3 residues: CASSRTGDSGNTIYF. CDR3 sequence (DNA): TGTGCCAGCAGCCGAACAGGCGACTCTGGAAACACCATATATTTT. Combining the CDR3 with reference TRBV7-6 and TRBJ1-3 gives the whole variable domain GAGVSQSPRYKVTKRGQDVALRCDPISGHVSLYWYRQALGQGPEFLTYFNYEAQQDKSGLPNDRFSAERPEGSISTLTIQRTEQRDSAMYRCASSRTGDSGNTIYFGEGSWLTVV.

The gene calls are TRBV7-9 and TRBJ2-6; the D gene is possibly TRBD1 (6 bases). Trimming removed 4 bases at V and 2 bases at J, with 9 bases between. Germline CDR1 is SEHNR and CDR2 is FQNEAQ (reference sequence). This CDR3 is 15 amino acids long. The CDR3 loop is CASSSQGAGANVLTF. The CDR3 DNA sequence: TGTGCCAGCAGCTCACAGGGTGCTGGGGCCAACGTCCTGACTTTC. The variable domain in full, completed from reference TRBV7-9 and TRBJ2-6, reads DTGVSQNPRHKITKRGQNVTFRCDPISEHNRLYWYRQTLGQGPEFLTYFQNEAQLEKSRLLSDRFSAERPKGSFSTLEIQRTEQGDSAMYLCASSSQGAGANVLTFGAGSRLTVL.

This clone appeared a few times. The chain has TRBV5-4 and TRBJ1-3; possible D gene TRBD1, 5 bases. With 3 bases removed from V and 8 bases from J, the gap between germline ends came to 12 bases. This CDR3 has 13 amino acids. Germline V gene lookup returns CDR1 SGHNT and CDR2 YYREEE (reference sequence). This CDR3 reads CASSYGGRDTIYF. Written as DNA, the CDR3 is TGTGCCAGCAGCTACGGGGGGAGAGACACCATATATTTT.

This chain uses TRBV19 with TRBJ2-1; 9 bases fit TRBD1. Germline V gives CDR1 LNHDA, CDR2 SQIVND (reference sequence). The CDR3 covers 14 residues. With V trimmed by 7 bases and J by 10 bases, 11 bases remained unmatched. In nucleotides, the CDR3 is TGTGCCAGTAACGGTGGGACAGGGAGTAGGGAGCAGTTCTTC. This translates into CASNGGTGSREQFF.

CDR3 in amino acids: CASSLNRDRPNTEAFF. The CDR3 region has the DNA TGTGCCAGCAGCTTAAATCGGGACAGGCCGAACACTGAAGCTTTCTTT. The V and J genes are TRBV11-2 and TRBJ1-1; 8 bases agree with TRBD1. The CDR3 has 16 amino acids. Losses at the gene ends were 2 bases for V and 1 base for J; bases not matched to a gene: 6. CDR1 and CDR2 from the germline V gene are SGHAT and FQNNGV.

This rearrangement joins TRBV27 to TRBJ1-2; D ambiguous. This CDR3 spans 14 amino acids. V shed 4 bases and J shed 8 bases, with 17 bases lying between them. Per the germline V gene, CDR1 is MNHEY and CDR2 is SMNVEV (reference sequence). Written as DNA, the CDR3 is TGTGCCAGCAGTTCTCGCGGGGTCCTTGGCGGCTACACCTTC. Translating gives CASSSRGVLGGYTF.

This clone was observed a handful of times. The chain links TRBV27 to TRBJ2-3; 7 nucleotides line up with TRBD1. V was clipped by 7 bases and J by 3 bases; unmatched bases: 7. Germline values: CDR1 MNHEY, CDR2 SMNVEV (reference sequence). The length of the CDR3 is 14 residues. This chain's CDR3 is CASTRDRGTDTQYF. CDR3 bases: TGTGCCAGCACTAGGGACAGAGGGACAGATACGCAGTATTTT.

The rearrangement uses TRBV6-6 and TRBJ1-2; 10 nucleotides line up with TRBD1. Trimming cost V 4 bases and J 8 bases; bases outside gene matches: 7. Germline V gene sequence: CDR1 MNHNY, CDR2 SVGAGI (reference sequence). This CDR3 region has 14 residues. The CDR3 region has the DNA TGTGCCAGCAGTTTTGGGACAGGGGCTGGAGGCTACACCTTC. The encoded protein is CASSFGTGAGGYTF.

V gene TRBV5-4 combines with J gene TRBJ2-2, with TRBD2 identical over 10 bases. CDR3 length equals 17 residues. The V gene's germline CDR1 is SGHNT and CDR2 YYREEE (reference sequence). V lost 7 bases and J lost 6; bases outside the gene matches: 15. In DNA form, the CDR3 reads TGTGCCAGCCAAGAGCGGGGGGGTTATTTGGGAGCCGGGGAGCTGTTTTTT. It yields the protein CASQERGGYLGAGELFF.

This clone was detected once. J is TRBJ1-2 and V is TRBV19, with D perhaps TRBD1 (5 bases). The germline V gene encodes CDR1 LNHDA and CDR2 SQIVND (reference sequence). The length of the CDR3 is 15 residues. Trimming removed 9 bases from V and 3 bases from J, with 20 bases in between. In nucleotides, the CDR3 is TGTGCCAGCCAGGGTTGGGGAATGTCTGACTATGGCTACACCTTC. Encoded protein: CASQGWGMSDYGYTF.

The chain combines TRBV19 with TRBJ1-2; possible D gene TRBD1, 6 bases. The CDR3 loop spans 13 amino acids. Germline CDR1 and CDR2: LNHDA and SQIVND (reference sequence). Deletions cut 5 bases from V and 6 bases from J, with 13 bases between. CDR3 DNA sequence: TGTGCCAGTAGTTTGGGGGCGCGTGATGGCTACACCTTC. This translates into CASSLGARDGYTF.

The chain is built from TRBV5-4 and TRBJ2-7, with 9 nucleotides matching TRBD1. Germline V lookup: CDR1 SGHNT, CDR2 YYREEE (reference sequence). With V trimmed by 4 bases and J by 3 bases, 5 bases remained unmatched. This CDR3 comprises 14 residues. DNA for the CDR3: TGTGCCAGCAGCGGGGACAGGGTGCGCTACGAGCAGTACTTC. It specifies CASSGDRVRYEQYF.

The chain uses TRBV5-1 and TRBJ2-5; 12 bases are a match to TRBD2. CDR3 size: 15 residues. V shed 0 bases, J shed 5 bases, and the junction held 2 bases outside the gene matches. The germline CDR1 and CDR2 sequences are SGHRS and YFSETQ. DNA of the CDR3: TGCGCCAGCAGCTTGGGAGGACTAGCGGGGGAGACCCAGTACTTC. This sequence encodes CASSLGGLAGETQYF.

The CDR3 reads CASSKNRAGNEQFF. As DNA, the CDR3 is TGTGCCAGCAGTAAGAACAGGGCAGGCAATGAGCAGTTCTTC. The V gene is TRBV25-1, the J gene TRBJ2-1; maybe TRBD1 (6 bases). The germline V gene has CDR1 MGHDK and CDR2 SYGVNS. Deletions cut 5 bases from V and 6 bases from J, with 14 bases between. This CDR3 is 14 amino acids long.

The gene calls are TRBV18 and TRBJ2-2, with D uncertain. Germline CDR1 reads KGHSH; CDR2 reads LQKENI. The V and J ends lost 3 bases and 2 bases respectively, with 7 bases between them. The CDR3 runs to 14 residues. The CDR3 sequence is CASSPAGNTGELFF. The CDR3 DNA is TGTGCCAGCTCACCGGCTGGTAACACCGGGGAGCTGTTTTTT.

The chain employs TRBV2 and TRBJ2-3, with TRBD2 matching over 7 bases. CDR3 length equals 13 residues. From germline, CDR1 is SNHLY and CDR2 FYNNEI. Trimming at V came to 8 bases and at J to 1 base, leaving 3 bases not matched to a gene. This CDR3 is CASERGGTDTQYF. The DNA of the CDR3 is TGTGCCAGCGAGCGGGGAGGCACAGATACGCAGTATTTT.

This chain connects TRBV20-1 to TRBJ1-2, with D unclear. Trimming took 2 bases from V and 7 from J, leaving 8 bases between them. This CDR3 region has 11 residues. CDR1 and CDR2 (germline): DFQATT, SNEGSKA (reference sequence). The CDR3 DNA is TGCAGTGCTAGACCCGGGGTTGGCTACACCTTC. As protein: CSARPGVGYTF.

This chain uses TRBV4-1 with TRBJ2-6, with D maybe TRBD1 (6 bases). Trimming removed 3 bases at V and 5 bases at J, with 20 bases between. The CDR3 contains 18 residues. Per the germline V gene, CDR1 is MGHRA and CDR2 is YSYEKL. CDR3 residues: CASSQGVRQARRANVLTF. The CDR3 region has the DNA TGCGCCAGCAGCCAGGGGGTGCGACAGGCGAGGCGGGCCAACGTCCTGACTTTC.

The V gene is TRBV27, the J gene TRBJ2-1; D may be TRBD2 (6 bases). With 4 bases removed from V and 5 bases from J, the gap between germline ends came to 9 bases. The length of the CDR3 is 13 residues. Germline V gene data show CDR1 as MNHEY and CDR2 as SMNVEV (reference sequence). CDR3 in DNA: TGTGCCAGCAGTTCCGGGACTCACAATGAGCAGTTCTTC. Protein product: CASSSGTHNEQFF.

The chain has TRBV9 and TRBJ1-5; no reliable D call. CDR3 length equals 16 residues. Germline CDR1 reads SGDLS; CDR2 reads YYNGEE. V was pared by 3 bases and J by 0 bases, with 13 bases between. CDR3 amino acids: CASSEVRSYSNQPQHF. The DNA for the CDR3 is TGTGCCAGCAGCGAGGTTAGGAGCTATAGCAATCAGCCCCAGCATTTT.

The chain uses TRBV5-6 and TRBJ1-5; 7 positions match TRBD1. The CDR3 spans 14 residues. Unmatched junction bases numbered 7, after V lost 2 bases and J lost 8 bases. Germline V CDR1 and CDR2: SGHDT, YYEEEE. Here the CDR3 reads CASSFQGGRKPQHF. In DNA, the CDR3 is TGTGCCAGCAGCTTCCAGGGGGGTAGGAAGCCCCAGCATTTT.